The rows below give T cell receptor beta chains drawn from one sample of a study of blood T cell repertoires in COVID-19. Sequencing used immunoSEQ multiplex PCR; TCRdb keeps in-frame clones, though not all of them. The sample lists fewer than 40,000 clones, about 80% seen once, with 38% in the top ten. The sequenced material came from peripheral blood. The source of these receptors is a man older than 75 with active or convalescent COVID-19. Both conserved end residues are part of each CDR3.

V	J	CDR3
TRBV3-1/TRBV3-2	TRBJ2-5	CASRSSGGIAWTQYF
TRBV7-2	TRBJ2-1	CASSPGSLYNEQFF
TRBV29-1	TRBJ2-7	CSVPGLAGPEQYF
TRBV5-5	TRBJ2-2	CASSFPHRGYRDTGELFF
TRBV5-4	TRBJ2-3	CASSRTSTDTQYF
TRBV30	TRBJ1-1	CAWSPGQGATEAFF
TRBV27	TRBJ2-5	CASRSTSGFIETQYF
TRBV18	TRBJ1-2	CASSPNRGDINYGYTF
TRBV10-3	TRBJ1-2	CAISESTPNYGYTF
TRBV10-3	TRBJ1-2	CAIRMGGQGAFGYTF
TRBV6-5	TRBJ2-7	CASQPSQTGEGKQYF
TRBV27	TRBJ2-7	CASSLGGSYPREQYF
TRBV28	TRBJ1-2	CASNLRQAPYGYTF
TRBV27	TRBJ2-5	CASSRRGGKETQYF
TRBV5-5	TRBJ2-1	CASREPGLAGTYNEQFF
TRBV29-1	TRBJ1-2	CSVPPTGGESGYTF
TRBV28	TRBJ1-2	CASSFVGAVYGYTF
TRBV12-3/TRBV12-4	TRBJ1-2	CASSLVYRVYTF
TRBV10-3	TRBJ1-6	CAISIGTRYNSPLHF
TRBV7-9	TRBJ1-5	CASSSSGQGGNQPQHF
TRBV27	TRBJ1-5	CASSLIGGGNQPQHF
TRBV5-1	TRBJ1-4	CASSPSPGQGYEKLFF
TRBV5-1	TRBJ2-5	CASLLTGQQQETQYF
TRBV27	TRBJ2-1	CASSFTGATFYNEQFF
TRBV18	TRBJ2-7	CASSPGLGRDEQYF
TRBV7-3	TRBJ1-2	CASSPHSRGQGYGYTF
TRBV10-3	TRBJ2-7	CAISDLARAYEQYF
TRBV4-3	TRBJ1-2	CASSQGDRDYGYTF
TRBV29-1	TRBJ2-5	CSVGRGTQETQYF
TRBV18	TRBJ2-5	CASSPPSRPQETQYF
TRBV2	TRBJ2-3	CASSETGALTDTQYF
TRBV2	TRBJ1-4	CASKGEGREKLFF
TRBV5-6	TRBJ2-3	CASSLVSGSGDTQYF
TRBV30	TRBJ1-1	CAGLRVDAFF
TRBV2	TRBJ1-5	CASSESGGVQPQHF
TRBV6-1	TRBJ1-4	CASSETVNEKLFF
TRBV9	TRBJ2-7	CASSGPGGEQYF
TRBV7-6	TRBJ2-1	CASSGTSGGYNEQFF
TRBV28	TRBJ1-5	CASTPGQGHQPQHF
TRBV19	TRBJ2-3	CASSASLLAGNTDTQYF
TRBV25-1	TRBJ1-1	CASSAGNTEAFF